The present T cell receptor (beta chain) was sequenced within a study of blood T cell repertoires in COVID-19. Study-level information: In each case, the material was cDNA or gDNA derived from T cells, B-cell-depleted T cells, or PBMCs.

In the study's own analysis: Cell counts per sample came from amplifying reference gene primers. Some clones are missing from TCRdb's copy, which holds only in-frame ones; the method was immunoSEQ multiplex PCR. For V, J and clone size, that table is used; D and trimming come from the DNA. The sample shows 300,000 to 400,000 clones, around nine tenths of them seen only once. V was pared by 5 bases and J by 6 bases, with 8 bases of the junction left unmatched. This CDR3 is 15 amino acids long. From germline, CDR1 is SGHAT and CDR2 FQNNGV. This TCR was recovered from a woman aged 50 to 60 with active or convalescent COVID-19. Sequenced sample: peripheral blood. This chain links TRBV11-2 with TRBJ2-7; 12 positions match TRBD2. The CDR3 protein is CASSLSSGRAGEQYF. CDR3 DNA: TGTGCCAGCAGCCTTTCTAGCGGGAGGGCGGGCGAGCAGTACTTC.